This T cell receptor (beta chain) was sequenced for a study of response to subunit inactivated influenza vaccine. Deletions cut 0 bases from V and 13 bases from J, with 18 bases between. The V gene's germline CDR1 is SGHAT and CDR2 FQNNGV. This CDR3 is 14 amino acids long. This clonotype showed up many times. Its specificity is unknown. TCRdb re-analysed the RT-PCR reads in MiXCR, keeping a single row per CDR3 protein. The table has approximately 730,000 distinct CDR3 sequences, approximately 15% seen once. Study-wide results and limits: The authors suggested that few new T cells are recruited per seasonal influenza vaccination.

This sequence originates from a man aged 50-59 years who received an inactivated influenza vaccine. V is TRBV11-2 and J is TRBJ1-2, with D perhaps TRBD1 (6 bases). The source material was PBMCs from blood, sampled approximately 15 days before vaccination. The CDR3 protein is CASSLDDSWDTPTF. CDR3 bases: TGTGCCAGCAGCTTAGATGACTCGTGGGACACCCCCACCTTC.